This T cell receptor (beta chain) was recovered during a study of beta chain features in type 1 diabetes. Points from the study as a whole: Moderately but significantly shorter TCRB CDR3s were found in Type 1 diabetes patients in all four CD4+ subsets.

Comment on this clone: Its antigen is not known.

The CDR3 has 15 amino acids. V lost 4 bases to trimming and J lost 1 base; unmatched junction nucleotides: 3. From germline, CDR1 is MDHEN and CDR2 SYDVKM. Expressed TCRB transcripts were sequenced, since all the RNA that had been isolated was reverse transcribed. Generated by immunoSEQ multiplex PCR, the TCRdb table keeps only in-frame clones and is missing some. The sample has hundreds of thousands of clones, about 14% seen once. The gene calls are TRBV28 and TRBJ2-5; TRBD2 agrees at 10 bases. This TCR was sampled from a man between 18 and 29 years old with type 1 diabetes. The source material was naive CD4+ T cells from blood. The CDR3 here is CASSSASGGQETQYF. CDR3 bases: TGTGCCAGCAGTTCAGCTAGCGGGGGCCAAGAGACCCAGTACTTC.